This TCR beta chain was captured by sequencing in a study of tumor and adjacent non-tumor tissue in lung cancer. About the study: On average, productive TCRbeta reads reached about 4 million per sample.

Overall study results and limits: In normal lung, the top 100 clones were significantly more dominant than in tumor. Tumor tissue had significantly higher TCR diversity than normal lung. Shorter survival was associated with higher TCR diversity in tumors.

V was clipped by 4 bases and J by 4 bases, with 13 bases between them. CDR1 is SEHNR and CDR2 is FQNEAQ in the germline V gene (reference sequence). The CDR3 spans 15 residues. RNA was extracted from bulk tissue without any cell sorting. More than 3 cm separated this lung sample from the edge of the tumor. The library came from three nested PCR rounds adapted from ARM-PCR protocols. TCRdb re-called the multiplex PCR reads through MiXCR, storing one row per CDR3 protein. The table shows some 100,000 distinct CDR3 sequences, with approximately 60% occurring only once. On this clonotype itself: Its antigen is as yet unknown.

The TCR originated in a man younger than 45 with non-small cell lung cancer. The chain employs TRBV7-9 and TRBJ2-2, with D unresolved. The sequenced sample was distant non-tumor lung tissue. CDR3 bases: TGTGCCAGCAGCTCCCCTTATGTAACCACCGGGGAGCTGTTTTTT. It is translated as CASSSPYVTTGELFF. Filled out from reference TRBV7-9 and TRBJ2-2, the complete variable domain reads DTGVSQNPRHKITKRGQNVTFRCDPISEHNRLYWYRQTLGQGPEFLTYFQNEAQLEKSRLLSDRFSAERPKGSFSTLEIQRTEQGDSAMYLCASSSPYVTTGELFFGEGSRLTVL.